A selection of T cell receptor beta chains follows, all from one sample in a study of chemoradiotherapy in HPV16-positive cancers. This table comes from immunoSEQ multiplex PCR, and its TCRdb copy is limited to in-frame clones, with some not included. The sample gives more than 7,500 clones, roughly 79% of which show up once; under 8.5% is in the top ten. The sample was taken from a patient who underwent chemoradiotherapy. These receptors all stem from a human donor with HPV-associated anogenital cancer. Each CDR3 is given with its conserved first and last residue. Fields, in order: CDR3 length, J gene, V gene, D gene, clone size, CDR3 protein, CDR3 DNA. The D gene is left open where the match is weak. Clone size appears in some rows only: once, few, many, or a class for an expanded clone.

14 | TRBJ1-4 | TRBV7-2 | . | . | CASRTAATNEKLFF | TGTGCCAGCAGGACAGCTGCAACTAATGAAAAACTGTTTTTT
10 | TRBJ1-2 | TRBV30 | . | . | CAWGYGGYTF | TGTGCCTGGGGCTATGGTGGCTACACCTTC
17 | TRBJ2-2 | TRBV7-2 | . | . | CASSLRSSWSETGELFF | TGTGCCAGCAGCTTAAGATCAAGTTGGAGTGAGACCGGGGAGCTGTTTTTT
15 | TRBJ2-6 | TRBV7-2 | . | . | CASSRTSSGANVLTF | TGTGCCAGCAGCCGAACGAGCTCTGGGGCCAACGTCCTGACTTTC
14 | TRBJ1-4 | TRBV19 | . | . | CASSNRFGSEKLFF | TGTGCCAGTAGTAACAGATTCGGGAGTGAAAAACTGTTTTTT
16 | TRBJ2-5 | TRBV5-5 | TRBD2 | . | CASSFLLAGGQETQYF | TGTGCCAGCAGCTTCCTCCTAGCGGGGGGGCAAGAGACCCAGTACTTC
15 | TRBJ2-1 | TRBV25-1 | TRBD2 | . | CASSDLAGGDNEQFF | TGTGCCAGCAGTGACCTAGCGGGGGGTGACAATGAGCAGTTCTTC
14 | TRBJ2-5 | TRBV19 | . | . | CASRKQGIQETQYF | TGTGCCAGTAGGAAACAGGGAATTCAAGAGACCCAGTACTTC
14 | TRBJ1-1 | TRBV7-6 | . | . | CASSRGVLDTEAFF | TGTGCCAGCAGCCGTGGGGTGTTGGACACTGAAGCTTTCTTT
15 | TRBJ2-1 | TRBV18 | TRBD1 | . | CASSPRQGDRNEQFF | TGTGCCAGCTCACCAAGACAGGGGGATAGGAATGAGCAGTTCTTC
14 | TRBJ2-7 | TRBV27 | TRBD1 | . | CASSTRDSSYEQYF | TGTGCCAGCTCTACCCGGGACAGCTCCTACGAGCAGTACTTC
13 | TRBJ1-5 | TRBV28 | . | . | CASRPDGNQPQHF | TGTGCCAGCCGACCGGACGGGAATCAGCCCCAGCATTTT
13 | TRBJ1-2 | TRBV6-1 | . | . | CASSEAQGSGYTF | TGTGCCAGCAGTGAAGCGCAGGGAAGTGGCTACACCTTC
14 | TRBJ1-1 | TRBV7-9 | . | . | CASSLVAGVLEAFF | TGTGCCAGCAGCTTAGTGGCAGGGGTTTTGGAGGCTTTCTTT
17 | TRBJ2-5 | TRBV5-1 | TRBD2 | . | CASSSPRGLAGQETQYF | TGCGCCAGCAGCAGCCCGCGGGGACTAGCGGGACAAGAGACCCAGTACTTC
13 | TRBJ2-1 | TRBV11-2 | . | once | CASSLEPHNEQFF | TGTGCCAGCAGCTTAGAACCCCACAATGAGCAGTTCTTC
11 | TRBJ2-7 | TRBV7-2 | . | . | CASSVGYEQYF | TGTGCCAGCAGTGTAGGCTACGAGCAGTACTTC
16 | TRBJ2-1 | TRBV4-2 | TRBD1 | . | CASSQDWTGPYNEQFF | TGTGCCAGCAGCCAAGATTGGACAGGGCCTTACAATGAGCAGTTCTTC
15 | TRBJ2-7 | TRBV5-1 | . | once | CASSLVRAGDGEQYF | TGCGCCAGCAGCTTGGTCAGGGCAGGGGACGGCGAGCAGTACTTC
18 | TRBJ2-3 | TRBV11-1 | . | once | CASRLLSAGNLLTDTQYF | TGTGCCAGCAGACTCCTATCGGCAGGGAACCTCCTCACAGATACGCAGTATTTT
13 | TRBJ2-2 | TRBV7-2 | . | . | CASSLLRTGELFF | TGTGCCAGCAGCCTACTTAGAACCGGGGAGCTGTTTTTT
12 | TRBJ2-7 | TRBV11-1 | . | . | CASSPQPYEQYF | TGTGCCAGCAGCCCGCAACCCTACGAGCAGTACTTC
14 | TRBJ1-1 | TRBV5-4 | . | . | CASSLESPLSEAFF | TGTGCCAGCAGCTTGGAGTCACCCCTTAGTGAAGCTTTCTTT
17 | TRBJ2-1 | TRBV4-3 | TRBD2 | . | CASSQDTAGVAWNEQFF | TGCGCCAGCAGCCAAGATACAGCGGGAGTGGCTTGGAATGAGCAGTTCTTC
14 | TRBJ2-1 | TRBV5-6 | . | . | CASGETGSTNEQFF | TGTGCCAGCGGTGAGACAGGTAGTACGAATGAGCAGTTCTTC
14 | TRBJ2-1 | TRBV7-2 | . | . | CASSLIPDGGEQFF | TGTGCCAGCAGCTTGATACCGGACGGGGGTGAGCAGTTCTTC
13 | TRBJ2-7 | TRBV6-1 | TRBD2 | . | CASRAGSSYEQYF | TGTGCCAGCAGAGCGGGAAGCTCCTACGAGCAGTACTTC
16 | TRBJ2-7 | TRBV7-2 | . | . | CASSLGGGKSSYEQYF | TGTGCCAGCAGCTTAGGGGGCGGGAAGAGCTCCTACGAGCAGTACTTC
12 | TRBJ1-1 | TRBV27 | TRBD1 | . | CASRTGMTEAFF | TGTGCCAGCAGGACAGGGATGACTGAAGCTTTCTTT
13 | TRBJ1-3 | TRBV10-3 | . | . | CAISAPRGNTIYF | TGTGCCATCAGTGCCCCCCGTGGAAACACCATATATTTT
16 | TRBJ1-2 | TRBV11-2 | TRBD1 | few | CASSPNGDRGLWGYTF | TGTGCCAGCAGCCCAAATGGCGACAGGGGGCTGTGGGGCTACACCTTC
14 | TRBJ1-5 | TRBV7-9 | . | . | CASSQIGDNQPQHF | TGTGCCAGCAGCCAAATAGGGGACAATCAGCCCCAGCATTTT
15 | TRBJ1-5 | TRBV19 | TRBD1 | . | CASRTGGERRQPQHF | TGTGCCAGTAGGACAGGGGGCGAGCGTCGTCAGCCCCAGCATTTT
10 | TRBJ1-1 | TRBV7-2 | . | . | CASSNTEAFF | TGTGCCAGCAGTAACACTGAAGCTTTCTTT
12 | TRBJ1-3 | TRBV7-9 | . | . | CASSLEGNTIYF | TGTGCCAGCAGCTTAGAGGGTAACACCATATATTTT
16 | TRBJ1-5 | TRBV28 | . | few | CASSRLQGNSNQPQHF | TGTGCCAGCAGTCGACTCCAAGGGAATAGCAATCAGCCCCAGCATTTT
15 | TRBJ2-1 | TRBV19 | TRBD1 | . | CASSIRGGPVYEQFF | TGTGCCAGTAGTATCAGAGGGGGCCCTGTATATGAGCAGTTCTTC
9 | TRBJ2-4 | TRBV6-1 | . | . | CASGGIQYF | TGTGCCAGTGGGGGCATTCAGTACTTC
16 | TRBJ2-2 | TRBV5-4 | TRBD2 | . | CASSSKAGANTGELFF | TGTGCCAGCAGCTCGAAAGCGGGAGCTAACACCGGGGAGCTGTTTTTT
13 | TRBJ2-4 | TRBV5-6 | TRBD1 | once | CASWDRAKNIQYF | TGCGCCTCGTGGGACAGGGCCAAAAACATTCAGTACTTC